The clone carrying this TCR beta chain was picked up many times. Antigen specificity is unknown. Source material for PBMCs was less than 12 ml fresh peripheral blood. The sample is drawn from a study of T cells in Graves' hyperthyroidism and ophthalmopathy. V was cut by 3 bases and J by 2 bases, with 17 bases left in between. The germline CDR1 and CDR2 sequences are MNHEY and SMNVEV (reference sequence). CDR3 length: 16 amino acids. RNA transcripts provided the source from which TCR beta CDR3 regions were amplified. The TCR CDR3 first-round RT-PCR relied on the HTBI primer set. In TCRdb, the multiplex PCR reads were re-called with MiXCR into one record per CDR3 protein. Among hundreds of thousands of distinct CDR3 sequences, over 12% were seen once, and the ten largest hold roughly 4.5%. Overall study findings and caveats: In validation, the model predicted ophthalmopathy. These predictions came a median about 6.5 months before onset.

The V call is TRBV27, the J call TRBJ2-7, with D possibly matching TRBD1 (5 bases). The clonotype was recovered from a woman aged 40 to 55 with Graves' ophthalmopathy. The specimen sequenced was blood. The CDR3 here is CASSFSLTVQPYEQYF. CDR3 DNA sequence: TGTGCCAGCAGTTTCTCCTTGACAGTCCAGCCCTACGAGCAGTACTTC.